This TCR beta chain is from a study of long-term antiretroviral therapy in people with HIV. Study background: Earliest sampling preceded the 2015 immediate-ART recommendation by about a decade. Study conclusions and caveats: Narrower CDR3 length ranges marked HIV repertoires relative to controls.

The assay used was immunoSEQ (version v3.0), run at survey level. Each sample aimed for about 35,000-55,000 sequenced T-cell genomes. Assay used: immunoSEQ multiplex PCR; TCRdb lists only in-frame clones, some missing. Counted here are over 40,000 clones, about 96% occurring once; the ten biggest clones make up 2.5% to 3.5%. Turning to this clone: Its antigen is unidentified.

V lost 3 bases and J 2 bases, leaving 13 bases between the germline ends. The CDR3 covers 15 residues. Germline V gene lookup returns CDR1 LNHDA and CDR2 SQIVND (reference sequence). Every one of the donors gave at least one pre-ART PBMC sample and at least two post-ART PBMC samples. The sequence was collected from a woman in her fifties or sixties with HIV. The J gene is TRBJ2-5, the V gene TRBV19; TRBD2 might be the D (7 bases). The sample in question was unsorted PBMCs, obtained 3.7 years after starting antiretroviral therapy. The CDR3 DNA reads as TGTGCCAGTAGTATGGGGGGGCTGGGGCAAGAGACCCAGTACTTC. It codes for CASSMGGLGQETQYF.